This TCR beta chain is drawn from a study of blood T cells in healthy people across ages. Study-level points and caveats: TCR beta diversity tracked closely with naive T cell percentage. With age, beta diversity per million T cells declined roughly linearly, significantly by 35 to 40.

Points on this clonotype: What it binds is unknown.

The V gene end was trimmed by 6 bases and the J gene end by 7 bases; junction bases not matched to a gene: 7. The CDR3 has 13 residues. With a J-beta primer mix and a sample-barcoded 5' primer, a second PCR ran about 7 to 12 cycles. The template-switch adaptor, which had 12 random nucleotides, put a tag on each cDNA molecule. Each CDR3 protein gets one entry after TCRdb re-called the 5' RACE reads with MiXCR. The profile shows some 800,000 distinct CDR3 sequences, more than 40% of them singletons. The sequence came from a man in his fifties or sixties in good health. The rearrangement links TRBV12-3 or TRBV12-4 to TRBJ1-2; 8 bases match TRBD1. Sequencing used blood. The chain's CDR3 is CASREAGGLGYTF. The CDR3 region has the DNA TGTGCCAGCAGGGAAGCAGGGGGCCTTGGCTACACCTTC.